Reported below is one T cell receptor beta chain. The CDR3 spans 19 residues. V was clipped by 2 bases and J by 8 bases; unmatched bases: 15. Germline V gene data show CDR1 as LGHNA and CDR2 as YSLEER. The source of the sample is a study of blood T cell repertoires in COVID-19. Overall study context: Material from acute and convalescent COVID-19 was sourced from the United States, Italy and Spain. PBMCs, B-cell-depleted T cells, or T cells provided the cDNA or gDNA that made up the material.

Original analysis: Nucleated cell number was recorded as an estimate derived from reference gene primer amplification. Sequencing used immunoSEQ multiplex PCR; TCRdb keeps in-frame clones, though not all of them. V, J and clone size derive from that table, while D and trimming were established from the DNA sequence. Of more than 300,000 clones detected, roughly 90% appear once; the ten largest clones hold 5% to 7%. Sequenced input: peripheral blood. The source of this sequence is a man younger than 35 who had recovered from COVID-19. The genes are TRBV4-3 and TRBJ2-1; 13 bases fit TRBD2. The CDR3 region is CASSQSWTSGGPPGDEQFF. The CDR3 region has the DNA TGCGCCAGCAGCCAATCCTGGACTAGCGGGGGCCCTCCGGGCGATGAGCAGTTCTTC.